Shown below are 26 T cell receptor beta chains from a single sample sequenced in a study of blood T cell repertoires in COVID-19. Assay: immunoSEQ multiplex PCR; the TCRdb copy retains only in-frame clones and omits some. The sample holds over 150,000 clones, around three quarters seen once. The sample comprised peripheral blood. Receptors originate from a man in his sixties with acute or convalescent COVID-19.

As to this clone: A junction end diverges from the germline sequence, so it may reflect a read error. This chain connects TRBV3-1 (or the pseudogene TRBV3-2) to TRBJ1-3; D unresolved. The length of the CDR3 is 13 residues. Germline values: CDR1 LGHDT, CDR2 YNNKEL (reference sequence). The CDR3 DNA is TGTGCCAGCAGCCAAGAAATTGGGCAGGCGTATACCTTT. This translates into CASSQEIGQAYTF.

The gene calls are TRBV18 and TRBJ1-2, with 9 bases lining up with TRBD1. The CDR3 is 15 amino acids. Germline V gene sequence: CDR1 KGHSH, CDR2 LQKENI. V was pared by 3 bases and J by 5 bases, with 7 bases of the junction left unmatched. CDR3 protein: CASSPGQGSGYGYTF. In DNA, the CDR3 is TGTGCCAGCTCACCCGGACAGGGGTCGGGGTATGGCTACACCTTC. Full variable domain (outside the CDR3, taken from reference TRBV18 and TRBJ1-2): NAGVMQNPRHLVRRRGQEARLRCSPMKGHSHVYWYRQLPEEGLKFMVYLQKENIIDESGMPKERFSAEFPKEGPSILRIQQVVRGDSAAYFCASSPGQGSGYGYTFGSGTRLTVV.

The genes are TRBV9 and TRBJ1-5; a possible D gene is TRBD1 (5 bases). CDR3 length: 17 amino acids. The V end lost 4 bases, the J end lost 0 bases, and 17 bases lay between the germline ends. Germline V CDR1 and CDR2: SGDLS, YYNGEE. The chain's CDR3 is CASSPGIGSYSNQPQHF. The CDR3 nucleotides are TGTGCCAGCAGCCCAGGGATTGGGTCCTATAGCAATCAGCCCCAGCATTTT. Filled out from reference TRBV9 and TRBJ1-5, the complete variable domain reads DSGVTQTPKHLITATGQRVTLRCSPRSGDLSVYWYQQSLDQGLQFLIQYYNGEERAKGNILERFSAQQFPDLHSELNLSSLELGDSALYFCASSPGIGSYSNQPQHFGDGTRLSIL.

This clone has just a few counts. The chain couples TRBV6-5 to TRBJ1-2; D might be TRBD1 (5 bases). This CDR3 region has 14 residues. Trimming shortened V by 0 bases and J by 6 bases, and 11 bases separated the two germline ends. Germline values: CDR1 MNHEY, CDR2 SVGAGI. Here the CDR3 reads CASSYSRSGDGYTF. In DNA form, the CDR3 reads TGTGCCAGCAGTTACTCGAGGTCGGGGGATGGCTACACCTTC.

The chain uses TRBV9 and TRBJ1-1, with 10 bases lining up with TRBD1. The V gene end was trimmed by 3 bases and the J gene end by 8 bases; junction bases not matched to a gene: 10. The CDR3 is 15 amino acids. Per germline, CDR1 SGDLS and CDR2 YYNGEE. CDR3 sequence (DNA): TGTGCCAGCAGCGCACATATCGGGACAGGGGTCGAAGCTTTCTTT. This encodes CASSAHIGTGVEAFF.

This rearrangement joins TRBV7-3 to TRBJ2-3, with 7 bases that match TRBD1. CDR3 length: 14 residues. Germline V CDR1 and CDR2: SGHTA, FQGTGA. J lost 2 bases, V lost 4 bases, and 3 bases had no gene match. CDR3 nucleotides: TGTGCCAGCAGCTCCGGGACAGCCACAGATACGCAGTATTTT. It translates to CASSSGTATDTQYF.

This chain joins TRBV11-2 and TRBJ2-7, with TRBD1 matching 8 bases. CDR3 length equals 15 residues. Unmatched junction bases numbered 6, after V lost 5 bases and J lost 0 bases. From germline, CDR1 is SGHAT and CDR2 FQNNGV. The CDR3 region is CASSPSGGGSYEQYF. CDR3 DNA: TGTGCCAGCAGCCCCTCAGGGGGCGGCTCCTACGAGCAGTACTTC.

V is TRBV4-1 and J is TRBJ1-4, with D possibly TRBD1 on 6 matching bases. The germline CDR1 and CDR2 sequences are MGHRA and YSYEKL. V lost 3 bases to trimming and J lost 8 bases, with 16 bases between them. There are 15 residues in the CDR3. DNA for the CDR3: TGCGCCAGCAGCCAGGCCGGAGGGGGGGCGGAAAAACTGTTTTTT. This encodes CASSQAGGGAEKLFF.

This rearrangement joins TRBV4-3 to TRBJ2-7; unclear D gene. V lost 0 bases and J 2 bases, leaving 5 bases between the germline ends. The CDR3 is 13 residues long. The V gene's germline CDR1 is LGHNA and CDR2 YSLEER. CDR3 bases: TGCGCCAGCAGCCAAGACCAGGCCTACGAGCAGTACTTC. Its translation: CASSQDQAYEQYF.

Written as DNA, the CDR3 is TGTGCCAGCTCACCCGACAGCCAGTATGAGCAGTTCTTC. It specifies CASSPDSQYEQFF. The chain carries TRBV18 and TRBJ2-1, with D possibly being TRBD1 (5 bases). Trimming removed 3 bases from V and 8 bases from J, with 11 bases in between. The CDR3 is 13 residues long. The germline CDR1 and CDR2 sequences are KGHSH and LQKENI.

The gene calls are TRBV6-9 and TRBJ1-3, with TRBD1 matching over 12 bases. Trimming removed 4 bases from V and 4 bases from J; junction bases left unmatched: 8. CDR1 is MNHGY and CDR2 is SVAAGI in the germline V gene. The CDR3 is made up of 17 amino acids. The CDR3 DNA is TGTGCCAGCAGTTGGGGGGACAGGGGGCGGTGGGGAAACACCATATATTTT. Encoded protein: CASSWGDRGRWGNTIYF.

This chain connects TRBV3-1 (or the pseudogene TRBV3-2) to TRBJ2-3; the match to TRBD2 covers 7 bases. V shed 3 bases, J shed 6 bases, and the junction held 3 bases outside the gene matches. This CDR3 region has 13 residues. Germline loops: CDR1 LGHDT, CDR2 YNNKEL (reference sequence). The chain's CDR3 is CASSHSGSDTQYF. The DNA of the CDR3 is TGTGCCAGCAGCCATAGCGGGTCTGATACGCAGTATTTT.

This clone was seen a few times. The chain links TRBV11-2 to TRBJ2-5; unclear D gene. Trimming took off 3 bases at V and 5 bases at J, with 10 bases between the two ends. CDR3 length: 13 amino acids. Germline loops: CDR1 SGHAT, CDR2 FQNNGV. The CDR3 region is CASSLERRETQYF. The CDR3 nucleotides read TGTGCCAGCAGCTTGGAGAGGCGGGAGACCCAGTACTTC.

The CDR3 sequence: CASSVDRRTGSNYGYTF. The CDR3 nucleotides read TGTGCCAGCAGCGTAGACCGTAGGACAGGGAGTAACTATGGCTACACCTTC. This rearrangement joins TRBV9 to TRBJ1-2; 8 bases agree with TRBD1. CDR1 and CDR2 (germline): SGDLS, YYNGEE. This CDR3 contains 17 residues. The V gene end was trimmed by 0 bases and the J gene end by 1 base; junction bases not matched to a gene: 8.

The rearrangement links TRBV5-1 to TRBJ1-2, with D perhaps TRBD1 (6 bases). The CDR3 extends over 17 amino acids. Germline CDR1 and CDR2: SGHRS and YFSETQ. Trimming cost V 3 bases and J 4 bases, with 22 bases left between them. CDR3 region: CASSSNRAKGMGYGYTF. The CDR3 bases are TGCGCCAGCAGCTCTAACAGGGCGAAGGGGATGGGCTATGGCTACACCTTC.

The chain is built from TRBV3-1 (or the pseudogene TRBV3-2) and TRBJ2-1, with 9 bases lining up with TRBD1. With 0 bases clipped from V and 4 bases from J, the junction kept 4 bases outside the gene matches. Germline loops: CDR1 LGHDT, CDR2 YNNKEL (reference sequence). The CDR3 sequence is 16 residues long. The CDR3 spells CASSQDGQGRYNEQFF. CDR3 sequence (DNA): TGTGCCAGCAGCCAAGACGGACAGGGGAGATACAATGAGCAGTTCTTC.

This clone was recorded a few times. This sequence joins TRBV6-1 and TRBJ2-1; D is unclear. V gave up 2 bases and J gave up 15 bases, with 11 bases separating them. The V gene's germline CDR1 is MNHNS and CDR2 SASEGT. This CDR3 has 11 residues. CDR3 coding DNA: TGTGCCAGCAGTGAATTCGAGAAACGGTTCTTC. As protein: CASSEFEKRFF.

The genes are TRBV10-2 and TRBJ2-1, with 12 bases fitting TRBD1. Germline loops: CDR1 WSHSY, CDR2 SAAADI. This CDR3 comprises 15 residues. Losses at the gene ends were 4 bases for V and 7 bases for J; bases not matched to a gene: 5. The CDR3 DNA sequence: TGCGCCAGCAGTGGGGGACAGGGGGCGAATAATGAGCAGTTCTTC. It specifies CASSGGQGANNEQFF.

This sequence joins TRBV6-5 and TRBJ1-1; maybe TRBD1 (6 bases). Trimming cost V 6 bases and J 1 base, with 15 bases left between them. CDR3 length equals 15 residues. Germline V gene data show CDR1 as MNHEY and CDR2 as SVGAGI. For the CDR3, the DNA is TGTGCCAGCAGCTACAGGGACTCCTGGAACACTGAAGCTTTCTTT. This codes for CASSYRDSWNTEAFF.

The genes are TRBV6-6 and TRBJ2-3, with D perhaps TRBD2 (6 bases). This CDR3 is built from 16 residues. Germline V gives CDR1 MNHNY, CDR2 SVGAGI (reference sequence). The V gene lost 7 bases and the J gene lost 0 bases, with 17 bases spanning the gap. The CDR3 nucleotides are TGTGCCAGCATATACCGTCCCGGGGGAAGCACAGATACGCAGTATTTT. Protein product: CASIYRPGGSTDTQYF.

CDR3 coding DNA: TGTGCCAGTAGTAAAGCCGGGACAGGGGGTTATCGGGCTGGGGCCAACGTCCTGACTTTC. Translated, it gives CASSKAGTGGYRAGANVLTF. V gene TRBV19 combines with J gene TRBJ2-6; the match to TRBD1 covers 11 bases. Unmatched junction bases numbered 13, after V lost 4 bases and J lost 2 bases. Germline V gene data show CDR1 as LNHDA and CDR2 as SQIVND (reference sequence). This CDR3 spans 20 amino acids.

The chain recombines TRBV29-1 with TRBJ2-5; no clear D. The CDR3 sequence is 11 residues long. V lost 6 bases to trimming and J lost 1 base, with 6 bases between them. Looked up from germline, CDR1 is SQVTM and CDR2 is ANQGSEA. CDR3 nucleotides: TGCAGCGTAGCGCTCCAAGAGACCCAGTACTTC. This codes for CSVALQETQYF.

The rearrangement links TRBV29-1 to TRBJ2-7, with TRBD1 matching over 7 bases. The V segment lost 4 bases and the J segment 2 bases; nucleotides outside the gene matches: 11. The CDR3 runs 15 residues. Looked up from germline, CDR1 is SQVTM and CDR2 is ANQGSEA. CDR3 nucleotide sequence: TGCAGCGTTGTCCTCAGGGGGTTCGACGCCTACGAGCAGTACTTC. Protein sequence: CSVVLRGFDAYEQYF.

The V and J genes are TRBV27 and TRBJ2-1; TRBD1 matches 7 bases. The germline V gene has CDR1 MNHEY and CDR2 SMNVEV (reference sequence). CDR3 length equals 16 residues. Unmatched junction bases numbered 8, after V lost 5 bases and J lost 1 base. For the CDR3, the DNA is TGTGCCAGCAGTGCTAATCAGGGGGTATCCTACAATGAGCAGTTCTTC. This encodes CASSANQGVSYNEQFF.

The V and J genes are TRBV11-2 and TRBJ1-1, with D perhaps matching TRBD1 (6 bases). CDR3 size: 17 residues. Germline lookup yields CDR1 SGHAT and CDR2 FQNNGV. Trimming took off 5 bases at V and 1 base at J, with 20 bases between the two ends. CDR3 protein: CASSPRSVGQRNTEAFF. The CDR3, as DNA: TGTGCCAGCAGCCCCCGGTCCGTAGGACAGCGGAACACTGAAGCTTTCTTT.

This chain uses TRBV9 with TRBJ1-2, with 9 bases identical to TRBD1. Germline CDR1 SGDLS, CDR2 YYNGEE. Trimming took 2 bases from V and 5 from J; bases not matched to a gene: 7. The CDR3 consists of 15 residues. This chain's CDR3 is CASSVGTGLEYGYTF. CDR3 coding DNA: TGTGCCAGCAGCGTCGGGACAGGGCTTGAATATGGCTACACCTTC.